Listed below are T cell receptor beta chains from one sample, sequenced in a study of blood T cell repertoires in COVID-19. Using immunoSEQ multiplex PCR, the repertoire was profiled, and TCRdb retains in-frame clones only, with some absent. Among approximately 150,000 clones listed, about 86% were seen once. The sample was peripheral blood. These receptor sequences come from a woman aged 60 to 75 with acute or convalescent COVID-19. Each CDR3 is given with its conserved first and last residue. The D gene is left open where the match is weak. Rows give clone size only sometimes, using once, few, many, or a class for an expanded clone.

v_call: TRBV19; d_call: TRBD2; j_call: TRBJ2-7; clone_size: NA; cdr3_aa: CASSQVGGLAGVEQYF; cdr3_nt: TGTGCCAGTAGTCAGGTCGGAGGACTAGCGGGGGTCGAGCAGTACTTC
v_call: TRBV28; d_call: NA; j_call: TRBJ1-6; clone_size: NA; cdr3_aa: CASSLWSGLNNSPLHF; cdr3_nt: TGTGCCAGCAGTTTATGGTCGGGACTGAATAATTCACCCCTCCACTTT
v_call: TRBV4-1; d_call: TRBD2; j_call: TRBJ2-1; clone_size: NA; cdr3_aa: CASSQYGGTINEQFF; cdr3_nt: TGCGCCAGCAGCCAATACGGGGGGACCATCAATGAGCAGTTCTTC
v_call: TRBV7-7; d_call: NA; j_call: TRBJ2-1; clone_size: NA; cdr3_aa: CASSLGVGRPGYNEQFF; cdr3_nt: TGTGCTAGCAGCCTCGGGGTAGGGCGGCCCGGGTACAATGAGCAGTTCTTC
v_call: TRBV4-1; d_call: TRBD2; j_call: TRBJ2-3; clone_size: NA; cdr3_aa: CASSQMGAGTSGGRGTDTQYF; cdr3_nt: TGCGCCAGCAGCCAGATGGGGGCCGGGACTAGCGGGGGACGCGGCACAGATACGCAGTATTTT
v_call: TRBV2; d_call: TRBD2; j_call: TRBJ2-7; clone_size: NA; cdr3_aa: CASSESSGVTYEQYF; cdr3_nt: TGTGCCAGCAGTGAATCTAGCGGGGTGACCTACGAGCAGTACTTC
v_call: TRBV6-2/TRBV6-3; d_call: NA; j_call: TRBJ1-3; clone_size: NA; cdr3_aa: CASSRPRRSGNTIYF; cdr3_nt: TGTGCCAGCAGTCGCCCTCGGAGGTCTGGAAACACCATATATTTT
v_call: TRBV7-2; d_call: NA; j_call: TRBJ2-3; clone_size: NA; cdr3_aa: CASSLSSGTDTQYF; cdr3_nt: TGTGCCAGCAGCTTAAGTTCGGGGACAGATACGCAGTATTTT
v_call: TRBV4-3; d_call: TRBD1; j_call: TRBJ1-5; clone_size: NA; cdr3_aa: CASSLDRAGPQHF; cdr3_nt: TGCGCCAGCAGCCTCGACAGGGCGGGCCCCCAGCATTTT
v_call: TRBV12-3/TRBV12-4; d_call: NA; j_call: TRBJ1-2; clone_size: NA; cdr3_aa: CASNTGTNYGYTF; cdr3_nt: TGTGCCAGCAACACCGGGACAAACTATGGCTACACCTTC
v_call: TRBV30; d_call: NA; j_call: TRBJ1-6; clone_size: NA; cdr3_aa: CAWNSLLGSPLHF; cdr3_nt: TGTGCCTGGAACAGTCTTCTGGGTTCACCCCTCCACTTT
v_call: TRBV20-1; d_call: TRBD2; j_call: TRBJ2-1; clone_size: NA; cdr3_aa: CSASGLAEQFF; cdr3_nt: TGCAGTGCTAGCGGACTAGCGGAGCAGTTCTTC
v_call: TRBV5-4; d_call: NA; j_call: TRBJ2-7; clone_size: NA; cdr3_aa: CASSLKLGPGEAQYF; cdr3_nt: TGTGCCAGCAGCTTGAAGTTAGGGCCGGGGGAGGCGCAGTACTTC
v_call: TRBV6-5; d_call: TRBD1; j_call: TRBJ2-1; clone_size: NA; cdr3_aa: CASTPKGQTYNEQFF; cdr3_nt: TGTGCCAGCACCCCCAAGGGACAGACCTACAATGAGCAGTTCTTC
v_call: TRBV5-1; d_call: TRBD1; j_call: TRBJ1-5; clone_size: NA; cdr3_aa: CASSLEGQGGNQPQHF; cdr3_nt: TGCGCCAGCAGCTTGGAGGGACAGGGTGGTAATCAGCCCCAGCATTTT
v_call: TRBV7-8; d_call: NA; j_call: TRBJ1-5; clone_size: NA; cdr3_aa: CASSSVRDNQPQHF; cdr3_nt: TGTGCCAGCAGCTCCGTCAGGGACAATCAGCCCCAGCATTTT
v_call: TRBV6-6; d_call: TRBD2; j_call: TRBJ2-1; clone_size: NA; cdr3_aa: CASSRSRTAGAYNEQFF; cdr3_nt: TGTGCCAGCAGTCGAAGTCGGACAGCGGGGGCTTACAATGAGCAGTTCTTC
v_call: TRBV5-1; d_call: TRBD2; j_call: TRBJ2-2; clone_size: NA; cdr3_aa: CASTPTSASNTGELFF; cdr3_nt: TGCGCCAGCACCCCGACTAGCGCTTCTAACACCGGGGAGCTGTTTTTT
v_call: TRBV3-1/TRBV3-2; d_call: TRBD2; j_call: TRBJ2-5; clone_size: NA; cdr3_aa: CASSHLRTSGGASQETQYF; cdr3_nt: TGTGCCAGCAGCCACCTACGGACTAGCGGGGGGGCCAGTCAAGAGACCCAGTACTTC
v_call: TRBV5-8; d_call: NA; j_call: TRBJ2-5; clone_size: NA; cdr3_aa: CASSLFQQKLETQYF; cdr3_nt: TGTGCCAGCAGCTTGTTCCAACAGAAACTGGAGACCCAGTACTTC
v_call: TRBV25-1; d_call: NA; j_call: TRBJ1-3; clone_size: few; cdr3_aa: CASSEERTGNTIYF; cdr3_nt: TGTGCCAGCAGTGAAGAGAGGACTGGAAACACCATATATTTT
v_call: TRBV5-1; d_call: TRBD1; j_call: TRBJ2-7; clone_size: NA; cdr3_aa: CASKPGQETYEQYF; cdr3_nt: TGCGCCAGCAAACCGGGACAGGAGACCTACGAGCAGTACTTC
v_call: TRBV5-1; d_call: NA; j_call: TRBJ1-1; clone_size: NA; cdr3_aa: CASSFGGSQAIEAFF; cdr3_nt: TGCGCCAGCAGCTTTGGTGGTAGTCAGGCTATTGAAGCTTTCTTT
v_call: TRBV9; d_call: NA; j_call: TRBJ1-1; clone_size: NA; cdr3_aa: CASSPVLNTEAFF; cdr3_nt: TGTGCCAGCAGCCCCGTCCTGAACACTGAAGCTTTCTTT
v_call: TRBV9; d_call: TRBD1; j_call: TRBJ1-3; clone_size: once; cdr3_aa: CASSVYDRAVSGNTIYF; cdr3_nt: TGTGCCAGCAGCGTATACGACAGGGCTGTCTCTGGAAACACCATATATTTT
v_call: TRBV10-1; d_call: NA; j_call: TRBJ2-7; clone_size: NA; cdr3_aa: CASSESGTNEQYF; cdr3_nt: TGCGCCAGCAGTGAGTCGGGGACAAACGAGCAGTACTTC
v_call: TRBV3-1/TRBV3-2; d_call: NA; j_call: TRBJ2-5; clone_size: NA; cdr3_aa: CASSQTGGINAPETQYF; cdr3_nt: TGTGCCAGCAGCCAGACCGGCGGGATAAACGCTCCAGAGACCCAGTACTTC
v_call: TRBV28; d_call: NA; j_call: TRBJ1-1; clone_size: NA; cdr3_aa: CASRTGNTEAFF; cdr3_nt: TGTGCCAGCAGGACAGGGAACACTGAAGCTTTCTTT
v_call: TRBV20-1; d_call: NA; j_call: TRBJ1-5; clone_size: NA; cdr3_aa: CSASRDNNQPQHF; cdr3_nt: TGCAGTGCTAGTAGGGACAATAATCAGCCCCAGCATTTT
v_call: TRBV29-1; d_call: TRBD2; j_call: TRBJ2-3; clone_size: NA; cdr3_aa: CSVASAGLAGGRAGADTQYF; cdr3_nt: TGCAGCGTTGCTAGTGCCGGACTAGCGGGGGGGAGGGCTGGCGCAGATACGCAGTATTTT
v_call: TRBV27; d_call: NA; j_call: TRBJ1-3; clone_size: NA; cdr3_aa: CASSPSPTGHSSGNTIYF; cdr3_nt: TGTGCCAGCAGTCCCTCCCCGACAGGTCACAGCTCTGGAAACACCATATATTTT
v_call: TRBV10-1; d_call: NA; j_call: TRBJ1-1; clone_size: NA; cdr3_aa: CASSEFGYRVVAFF; cdr3_nt: TGCGCCAGCAGTGAGTTCGGGTACAGGGTTGTAGCTTTCTTT
v_call: TRBV27; d_call: TRBD1; j_call: TRBJ2-3; clone_size: once; cdr3_aa: CASSLRLQGADTQYF; cdr3_nt: TGTGCCAGCAGTTTAAGGCTTCAGGGGGCTGATACGCAGTATTTT
v_call: TRBV7-8; d_call: TRBD1; j_call: TRBJ1-6; clone_size: NA; cdr3_aa: CASSFFTGTGGSYNSPLHF; cdr3_nt: TGTGCCAGCAGCTTCTTCACCGGGACAGGGGGCTCGTATAATTCACCCCTCCACTTT
v_call: TRBV3-1/TRBV3-2; d_call: NA; j_call: TRBJ2-1; clone_size: NA; cdr3_aa: CASSQVGGSYNEQFF; cdr3_nt: TGTGCCAGCAGCCAAGTGGGGGGATCCTACAATGAGCAGTTCTTC
v_call: TRBV7-9; d_call: TRBD1; j_call: TRBJ2-3; clone_size: NA; cdr3_aa: CASSLITGGITDTQYF; cdr3_nt: TGTGCCAGCAGCTTAATCACAGGGGGAATCACAGATACGCAGTATTTT
v_call: TRBV18; d_call: TRBD2; j_call: TRBJ2-3; clone_size: NA; cdr3_aa: CASSTGLAGVDTQYF; cdr3_nt: TGTGCCAGCTCAACCGGACTAGCGGGGGTAGATACGCAGTATTTT
v_call: TRBV28; d_call: NA; j_call: TRBJ1-1; clone_size: NA; cdr3_aa: CASRTGGMNTEAFF; cdr3_nt: TGTGCCAGCAGAACCGGGGGAATGAACACTGAAGCTTTCTTT
v_call: TRBV11-3; d_call: TRBD2; j_call: TRBJ2-2; clone_size: NA; cdr3_aa: CASSLRGAGENTGELFF; cdr3_nt: TGTGCCAGCAGCTTGAGGGGCGCGGGGGAGAACACCGGGGAGCTGTTTTTT
v_call: TRBV5-4; d_call: TRBD1; j_call: TRBJ2-3; clone_size: NA; cdr3_aa: CASSLGGQGSTDTQYF; cdr3_nt: TGTGCCAGCAGCTTGGGGGGACAGGGGTCAACAGATACGCAGTATTTT
v_call: TRBV2; d_call: NA; j_call: TRBJ1-2; clone_size: NA; cdr3_aa: CASHSLYGYTF; cdr3_nt: TGTGCCAGCCACAGCCTATATGGCTACACCTTC
v_call: TRBV19; d_call: NA; j_call: TRBJ1-1; clone_size: once; cdr3_aa: CASRDPTGRAGAFF; cdr3_nt: TGTGCCAGTAGGGACCCGACAGGCCGAGCGGGGGCTTTCTTT
v_call: TRBV15; d_call: TRBD1; j_call: TRBJ1-2; clone_size: NA; cdr3_aa: CATSVGRDRGYGYTF; cdr3_nt: TGTGCCACCAGCGTCGGAAGGGACAGGGGCTATGGCTACACCTTC
v_call: TRBV7-2; d_call: TRBD1; j_call: TRBJ1-2; clone_size: NA; cdr3_aa: CASSLNRGDYGYTF; cdr3_nt: TGTGCCAGCAGCTTGAACAGGGGTGACTATGGCTACACCTTC
v_call: TRBV6-2/TRBV6-3; d_call: TRBD2; j_call: TRBJ2-3; clone_size: NA; cdr3_aa: CASCPGGNTDTQYF; cdr3_nt: TGTGCCAGCTGCCCGGGGGGAAACACAGATACGCAGTATTTT
v_call: TRBV4-1; d_call: TRBD2; j_call: TRBJ2-5; clone_size: NA; cdr3_aa: CASSLGTSEATQYF; cdr3_nt: TGCGCCAGCAGCCTCGGGACTAGCGAAGCGACCCAGTACTTC
v_call: TRBV24-1; d_call: NA; j_call: TRBJ1-2; clone_size: NA; cdr3_aa: CATSDGDNWDGYTF; cdr3_nt: TGTGCCACCAGTGATGGGGACAACTGGGATGGCTACACCTTC
v_call: TRBV6-2/TRBV6-3; d_call: TRBD1; j_call: TRBJ2-5; clone_size: few; cdr3_aa: CASSETGGWLQTQYF; cdr3_nt: TGTGCCAGCAGTGAGACAGGGGGCTGGTTGCAGACCCAGTACTTC
v_call: TRBV9; d_call: TRBD2; j_call: TRBJ2-3; clone_size: NA; cdr3_aa: CASSASGGNTDTQYF; cdr3_nt: TGTGCCAGCAGCGCGAGCGGGGGCAACACAGATACGCAGTATTTT
v_call: TRBV27; d_call: NA; j_call: TRBJ1-2; clone_size: NA; cdr3_aa: CASSANLDWGDGYTF; cdr3_nt: TGTGCCAGCAGTGCGAATTTAGACTGGGGCGATGGCTACACCTTC
v_call: TRBV25-1; d_call: NA; j_call: TRBJ2-3; clone_size: NA; cdr3_aa: CASSEYGQFWDTQYF; cdr3_nt: TGTGCCAGCAGTGAATATGGCCAGTTTTGGGATACGCAGTATTTT
v_call: TRBV27; d_call: TRBD1; j_call: TRBJ2-7; clone_size: NA; cdr3_aa: CATSDRVYEQYF; cdr3_nt: TGTGCCACCTCAGACAGGGTTTACGAGCAGTACTTC
v_call: TRBV27; d_call: TRBD1; j_call: TRBJ1-5; clone_size: NA; cdr3_aa: CASNRQGRGQPQHF; cdr3_nt: TGTGCCAGCAACCGACAGGGGCGAGGTCAGCCCCAGCATTTT
v_call: TRBV7-2; d_call: NA; j_call: TRBJ2-7; clone_size: NA; cdr3_aa: CASSLQGSPYEQYF; cdr3_nt: TGTGCCAGCAGCTTACAGGGGAGCCCCTACGAGCAGTACTTC
v_call: TRBV4-1; d_call: NA; j_call: TRBJ1-2; clone_size: few; cdr3_aa: CASRGKDNTNNYGYTF; cdr3_nt: TGCGCCAGCAGGGGAAAGGACAACACCAATAACTATGGCTACACCTTC
v_call: TRBV30; d_call: TRBD1; j_call: TRBJ1-1; clone_size: NA; cdr3_aa: CAWTTGSPGAFF; cdr3_nt: TGTGCCTGGACGACAGGGTCTCCGGGAGCTTTCTTT
v_call: TRBV6-5; d_call: TRBD1; j_call: TRBJ2-7; clone_size: NA; cdr3_aa: CASGAGQGFEQYF; cdr3_nt: TGTGCCAGTGGGGCCGGACAGGGTTTCGAGCAGTACTTC
v_call: TRBV10-1; d_call: TRBD1; j_call: TRBJ1-5; clone_size: few; cdr3_aa: CASSEQGNQPQHF; cdr3_nt: TGCGCCAGCAGTGAACAGGGGAATCAGCCCCAGCATTTT
v_call: TRBV7-6; d_call: NA; j_call: TRBJ2-3; clone_size: NA; cdr3_aa: CASSLGGGTTDTQYF; cdr3_nt: TGTGCCAGCAGCTTGGGGGGGGGCACTACAGATACGCAGTATTTT
v_call: TRBV6-1; d_call: TRBD1; j_call: TRBJ1-1; clone_size: NA; cdr3_aa: CASSEAGTADTEAFF; cdr3_nt: TGTGCCAGCAGTGAAGCGGGGACAGCGGACACTGAAGCTTTCTTT